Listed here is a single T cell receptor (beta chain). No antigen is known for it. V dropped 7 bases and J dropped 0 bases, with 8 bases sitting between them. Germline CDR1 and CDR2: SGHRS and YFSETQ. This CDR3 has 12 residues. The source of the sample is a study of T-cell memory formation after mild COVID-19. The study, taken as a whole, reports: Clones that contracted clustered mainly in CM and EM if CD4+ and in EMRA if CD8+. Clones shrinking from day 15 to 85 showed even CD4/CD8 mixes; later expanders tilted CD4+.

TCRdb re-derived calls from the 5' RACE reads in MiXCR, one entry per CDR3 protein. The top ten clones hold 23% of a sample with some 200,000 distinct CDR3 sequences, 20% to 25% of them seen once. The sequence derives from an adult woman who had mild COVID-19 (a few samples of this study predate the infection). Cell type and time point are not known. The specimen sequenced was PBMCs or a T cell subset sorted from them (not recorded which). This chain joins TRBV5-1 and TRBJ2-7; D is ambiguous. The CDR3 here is CASGYNSYEQYF. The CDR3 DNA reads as TGCGCCAGCGGATATAACTCCTACGAGCAGTACTTC. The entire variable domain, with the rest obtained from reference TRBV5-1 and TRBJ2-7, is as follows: KAGVTQTPRYLIKTRGQQVTLSCSPISGHRSVSWYQQTPGQGLQFLFEYFSETQRNKGNFPGRFSGRQFSNSRSEMNVSTLELGDSALYLCASGYNSYEQYFGPGTRLTVT.